These T cell receptor beta chains were read from a single sample in a study of OX40 agonist ivuxolimab in advanced cancers. Using immunoSEQ multiplex PCR, the repertoire was profiled, and TCRdb retains in-frame clones only, with some absent. The sample contains around 44,000 clones, around 88% of which appear only once. Sequencing used CD4+ or CD8+ T cells sorted from blood, obtained in a trial of the OX40 agonist ivuxolimab. These receptors were taken from an adult with an advanced solid tumor such as melanoma, head and neck, liver or kidney cancer. The CDR3 runs from the conserved cysteine through the conserved F or W. A D gene is named only where the DNA matches it firmly. Size is omitted from some rows. Given values are once, few, many or a class for expanded clones.

TRBV5-4 | NA | NA | CASSPPPPPVGYTF
TRBV28 | NA | NA | CASSLGGEGIPLSGANVLTF
TRBV7-6 | TRBD1 | NA | CASSPQGGNQPQHF
TRBV5-1 | TRBD1 | NA | CASSEGQGAMADTQYF
TRBV30 | TRBD2 | NA | CAWQRGAGSYNEQFF
TRBV27 | TRBD1 | once | CASSFNDRANSPLHF
TRBV19 | TRBD2 | NA | CASSQGTSGGPQETQYF
TRBV7-8 | NA | few | CASSARGLDTSSGNTIYF
TRBV2 | NA | NA | CASSGPRGQYSPLHF
TRBV4-2 | NA | NA | CASSPIGQNYGYTF
TRBV27 | NA | NA | CASSLYGGSGNTIYF
TRBV4-1 | NA | few | CASSPRSGANVLTF
TRBV7-8 | TRBD2 | NA | CASSPTSGGGETQYF
TRBV5-1 | TRBD2 | NA | CASSGEGLTGELFF
TRBV30 | NA | once | CAWSPQGLTRYF
TRBV9 | NA | NA | CASSVEGAGYEQYF
TRBV5-6 | NA | NA | CASSGTGTPNTGELFF
TRBV7-6 | TRBD1 | NA | CASSLGSGTVVSPLHF
TRBV28 | NA | NA | CASSPVSGYEKLFF
TRBV6-1 | NA | NA | CASSWGQNTGQPQHF
TRBV10-3 | TRBD1 | NA | CAISPGQGLAEAFF
TRBV4-2 | NA | NA | CASSQVEGINQPQHF
TRBV27 | TRBD2 | NA | CASSGGGVYEQYF
TRBV19 | TRBD1 | NA | CASSIVRDSEVGYTF
TRBV5-2 | NA | NA | CASNIVSTQSRANVLTF
TRBV2 | NA | NA | CASSPYGDGETQYF
TRBV30 | TRBD1 | NA | CAWRSRGWSGNTIYF
TRBV29-1 | NA | NA | CSVTGPAATEAFF
TRBV5-1 | TRBD1 | NA | CASSEGQGLNTEAFF
TRBV7-2 | NA | NA | CASSPHWGGAREQYF
TRBV7-8 | TRBD1 | NA | CASSAPDRGNEKLFF
TRBV5-1 | NA | once | CASSEGRNEINTEAFF
TRBV28 | NA | NA | CASSQGGPLYGYTF
TRBV4-3 | NA | NA | CASSQESGGSNQPQHF
TRBV2 | NA | NA | CASRGDLQPQHF
TRBV6-9 | NA | NA | CASSPTTSNEQFF
TRBV6-1 | NA | NA | CASSAGSNSPLHF
TRBV10-3 | NA | NA | CAISFTGELFF
TRBV30 | NA | NA | CAWIPGRIATNEKLFF
TRBV18 | TRBD1 | NA | CASSSQGSGYEQYF
TRBV2 | NA | NA | CASSEGPRDETQYF
TRBV30 | NA | NA | CAWTTQGANEKLFF
TRBV9 | TRBD1 | NA | CASSVGQGISSGYTF
TRBV27 | TRBD1 | NA | CASSPYPDRTGEDGQPQHF
TRBV7-9 | TRBD1 | once | CATQGTGGDEQFF
TRBV14 | NA | NA | CASSPLLVEETQYF
TRBV11-2 | TRBD2 | NA | CASKGTSGMYEQYF
TRBV28 | TRBD2 | NA | CASSYHRDRGLAGGSEEQYF
TRBV5-1 | TRBD1 | once | CASSPDRTYGYTF
TRBV29-1 | TRBD2 | NA | CSGAGGEETQYF
TRBV4-2 | TRBD1 | NA | CASSQGQGAHTEAFF
TRBV21-1 | NA | NA | CASSKIKGQETQYF
TRBV10-3 | TRBD2 | NA | CAISESRGRQETQYF
TRBV27 | NA | NA | CASSPPQTYEQYF
TRBV19 | TRBD1 | NA | CASSGIYRGREETQYF
TRBV7-9 | NA | medium-sized | CASSSGFNQPQHF
TRBV20-1 | NA | few | CSASRYYGYTF